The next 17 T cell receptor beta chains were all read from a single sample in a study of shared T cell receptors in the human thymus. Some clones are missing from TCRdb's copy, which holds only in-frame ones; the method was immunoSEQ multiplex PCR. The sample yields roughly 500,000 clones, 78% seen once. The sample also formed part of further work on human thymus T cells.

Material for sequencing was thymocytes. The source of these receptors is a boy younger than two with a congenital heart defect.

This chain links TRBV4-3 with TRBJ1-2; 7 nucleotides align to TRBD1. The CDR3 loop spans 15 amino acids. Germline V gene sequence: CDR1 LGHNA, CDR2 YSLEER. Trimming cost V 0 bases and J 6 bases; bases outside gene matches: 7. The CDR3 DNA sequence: TGCGCCAGCAGCCAAGAGGACAGGCCACAGAATGGCTACACCTTC. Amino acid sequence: CASSQEDRPQNGYTF.

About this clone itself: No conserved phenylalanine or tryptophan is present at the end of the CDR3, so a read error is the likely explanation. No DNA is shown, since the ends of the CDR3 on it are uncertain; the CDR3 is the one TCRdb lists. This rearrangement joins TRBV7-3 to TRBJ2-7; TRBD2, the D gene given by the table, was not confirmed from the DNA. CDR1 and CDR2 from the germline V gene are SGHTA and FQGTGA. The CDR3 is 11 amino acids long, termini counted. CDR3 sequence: CASSFRLAGVT.

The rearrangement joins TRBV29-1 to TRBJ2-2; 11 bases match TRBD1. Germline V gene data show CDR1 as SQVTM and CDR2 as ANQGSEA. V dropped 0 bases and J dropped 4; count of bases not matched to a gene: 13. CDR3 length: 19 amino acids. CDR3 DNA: TGCAGCGTTGAAGAACGGGACAGGGGGGTTCGCGGGAGCACCGGGGAGCTGTTTTTT. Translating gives CSVEERDRGVRGSTGELFF.

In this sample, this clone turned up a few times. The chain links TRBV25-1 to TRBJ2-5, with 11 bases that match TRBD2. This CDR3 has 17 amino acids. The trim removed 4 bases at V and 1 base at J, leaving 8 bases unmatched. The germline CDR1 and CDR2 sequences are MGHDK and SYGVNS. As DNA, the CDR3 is TGTGCCAGCAGTGTCTGCCCGACTAGCGGGGCCCAAGAGACCCAGTACTTC. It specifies CASSVCPTSGAQETQYF.

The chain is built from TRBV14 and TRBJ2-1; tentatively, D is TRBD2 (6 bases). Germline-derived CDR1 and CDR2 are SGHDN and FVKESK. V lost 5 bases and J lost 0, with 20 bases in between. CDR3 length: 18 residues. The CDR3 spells CASSSLGGGADSYNEQFF. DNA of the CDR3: TGTGCCAGCAGCTCCCTTGGCGGAGGGGCCGACTCCTACAATGAGCAGTTCTTC.

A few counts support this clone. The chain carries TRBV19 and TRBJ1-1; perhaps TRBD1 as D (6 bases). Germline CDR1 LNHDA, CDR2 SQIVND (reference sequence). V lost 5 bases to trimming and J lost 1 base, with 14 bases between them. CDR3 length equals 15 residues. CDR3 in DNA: TGTGCCAGTAGTGTGACCGGGACAACGAACACTGAAGCTTTCTTT. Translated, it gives CASSVTGTTNTEAFF.

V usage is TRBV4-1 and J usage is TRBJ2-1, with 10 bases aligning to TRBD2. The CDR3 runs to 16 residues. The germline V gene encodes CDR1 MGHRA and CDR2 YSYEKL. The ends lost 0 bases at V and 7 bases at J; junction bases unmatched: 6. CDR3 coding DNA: TGCGCCAGCAGCCAAGATTATCCTAGCGGGAGAAATGAGCAGTTCTTC. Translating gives CASSQDYPSGRNEQFF.

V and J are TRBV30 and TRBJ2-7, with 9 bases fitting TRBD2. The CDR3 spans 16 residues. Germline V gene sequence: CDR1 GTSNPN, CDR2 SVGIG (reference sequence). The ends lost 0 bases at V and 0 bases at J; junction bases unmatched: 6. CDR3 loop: CAWSVGSGSRSYEQYF. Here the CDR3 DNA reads TGTGCCTGGAGTGTCGGTAGCGGGAGCCGCTCCTACGAGCAGTACTTC.

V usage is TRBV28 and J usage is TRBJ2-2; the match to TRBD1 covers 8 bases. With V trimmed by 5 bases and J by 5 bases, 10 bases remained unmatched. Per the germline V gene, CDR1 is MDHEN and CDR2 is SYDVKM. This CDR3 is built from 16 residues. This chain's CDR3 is CASSQRRDRWTGELFF. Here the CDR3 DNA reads TGTGCCAGCAGTCAGCGTCGGGACAGGTGGACCGGGGAGCTGTTTTTT.

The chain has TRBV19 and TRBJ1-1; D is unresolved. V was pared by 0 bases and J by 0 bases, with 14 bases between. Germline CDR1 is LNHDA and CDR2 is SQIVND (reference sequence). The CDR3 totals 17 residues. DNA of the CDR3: TGTGCCAGTAGTATAGATCTGGGGAGGGTACTGAACACTGAAGCTTTCTTT. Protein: CASSIDLGRVLNTEAFF.

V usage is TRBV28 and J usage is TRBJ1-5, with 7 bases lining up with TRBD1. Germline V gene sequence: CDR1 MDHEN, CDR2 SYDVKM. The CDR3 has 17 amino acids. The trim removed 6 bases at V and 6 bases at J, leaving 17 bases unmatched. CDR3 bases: TGTGCCAGCAGCATAGGGACAGCCCAACATCGAAGTCAGCCCCAGCATTTT. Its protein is CASSIGTAQHRSQPQHF.

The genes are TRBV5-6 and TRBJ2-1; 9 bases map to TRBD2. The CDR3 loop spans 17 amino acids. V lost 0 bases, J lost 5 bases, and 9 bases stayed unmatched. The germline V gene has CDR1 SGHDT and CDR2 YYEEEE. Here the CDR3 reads CASSLAPGGRAHNEQFF. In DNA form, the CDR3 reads TGTGCCAGCAGCTTGGCCCCAGGCGGGAGGGCCCACAATGAGCAGTTCTTC.

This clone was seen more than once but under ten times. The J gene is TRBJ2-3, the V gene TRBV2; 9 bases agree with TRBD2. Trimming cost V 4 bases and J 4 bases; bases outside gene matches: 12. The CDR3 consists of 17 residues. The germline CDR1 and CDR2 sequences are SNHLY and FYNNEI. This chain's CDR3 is CASSVECGLAGPDTQYF. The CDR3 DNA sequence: TGTGCCAGCAGTGTCGAATGTGGGCTAGCGGGACCAGATACGCAGTATTTT.

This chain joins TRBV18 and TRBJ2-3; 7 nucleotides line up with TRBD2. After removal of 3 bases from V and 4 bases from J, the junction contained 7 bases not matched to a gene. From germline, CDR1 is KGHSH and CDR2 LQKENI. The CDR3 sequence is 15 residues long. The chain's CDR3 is CASSPAGRVADTQYF. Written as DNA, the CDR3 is TGTGCCAGCTCACCGGCTGGGAGGGTGGCAGATACGCAGTATTTT.

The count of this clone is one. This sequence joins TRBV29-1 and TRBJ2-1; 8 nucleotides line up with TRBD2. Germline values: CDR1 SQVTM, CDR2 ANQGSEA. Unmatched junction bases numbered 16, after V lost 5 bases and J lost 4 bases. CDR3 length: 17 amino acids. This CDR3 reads CSVKKVVGRAYYNEQFF. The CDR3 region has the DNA TGCAGCGTTAAGAAGGTAGTCGGGAGGGCCTATTACAATGAGCAGTTCTTC.

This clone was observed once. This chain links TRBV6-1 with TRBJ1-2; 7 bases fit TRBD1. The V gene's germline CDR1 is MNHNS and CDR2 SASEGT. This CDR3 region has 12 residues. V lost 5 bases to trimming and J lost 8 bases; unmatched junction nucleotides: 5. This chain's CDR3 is CASSNRGDGYTF. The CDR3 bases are TGTGCCAGCAGTAACAGGGGTGACGGCTACACCTTC.

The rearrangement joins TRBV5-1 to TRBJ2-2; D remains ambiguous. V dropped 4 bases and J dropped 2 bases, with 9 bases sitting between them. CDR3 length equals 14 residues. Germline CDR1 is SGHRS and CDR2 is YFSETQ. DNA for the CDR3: TGCGCCAGCAGCCCTGCAGAAAACACCGGGGAGCTGTTTTTT. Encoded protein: CASSPAENTGELFF.